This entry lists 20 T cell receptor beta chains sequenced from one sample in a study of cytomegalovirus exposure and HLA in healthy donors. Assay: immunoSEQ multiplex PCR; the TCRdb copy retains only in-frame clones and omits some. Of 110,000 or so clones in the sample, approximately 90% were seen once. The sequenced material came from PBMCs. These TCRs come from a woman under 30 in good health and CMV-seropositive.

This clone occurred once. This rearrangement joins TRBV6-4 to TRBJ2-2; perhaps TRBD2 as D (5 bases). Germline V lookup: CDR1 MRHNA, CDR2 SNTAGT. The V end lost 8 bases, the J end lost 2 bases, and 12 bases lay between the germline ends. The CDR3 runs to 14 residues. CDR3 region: CASQRSVNTGELFF. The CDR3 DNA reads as TGTGCCAGCCAGCGGTCAGTTAACACCGGGGAGCTGTTTTTT.

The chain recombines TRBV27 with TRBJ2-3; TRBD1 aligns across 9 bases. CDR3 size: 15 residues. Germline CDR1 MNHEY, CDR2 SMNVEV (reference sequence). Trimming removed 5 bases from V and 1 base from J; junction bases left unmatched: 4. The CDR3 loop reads CASSPGTGRTDTQYF. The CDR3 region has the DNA TGTGCCAGCAGTCCTGGGACAGGGCGCACAGATACGCAGTATTTT.

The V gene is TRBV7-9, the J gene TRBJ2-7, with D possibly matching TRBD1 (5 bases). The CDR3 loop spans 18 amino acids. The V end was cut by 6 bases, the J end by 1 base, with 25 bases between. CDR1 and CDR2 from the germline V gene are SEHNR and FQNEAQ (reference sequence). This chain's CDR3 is CASSFYTRTRLRSYEQYF. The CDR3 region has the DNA TGTGCCAGCAGTTTTTATACTCGGACAAGGCTTCGTTCCTACGAGCAGTACTTC.

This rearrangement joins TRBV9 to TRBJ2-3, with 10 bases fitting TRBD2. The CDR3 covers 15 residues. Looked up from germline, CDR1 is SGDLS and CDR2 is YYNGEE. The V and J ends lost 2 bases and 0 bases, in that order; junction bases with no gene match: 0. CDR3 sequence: CASSVSGRSTDTQYF. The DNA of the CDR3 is TGTGCCAGCAGCGTTAGCGGGAGGAGCACAGATACGCAGTATTTT.

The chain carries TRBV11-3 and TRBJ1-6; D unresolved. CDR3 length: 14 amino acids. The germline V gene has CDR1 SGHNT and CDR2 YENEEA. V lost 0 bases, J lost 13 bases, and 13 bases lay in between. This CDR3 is CASSLDPSRGPLHF. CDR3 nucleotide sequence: TGTGCCAGCAGCTTAGACCCCTCTCGAGGGCCCCTCCACTTT.

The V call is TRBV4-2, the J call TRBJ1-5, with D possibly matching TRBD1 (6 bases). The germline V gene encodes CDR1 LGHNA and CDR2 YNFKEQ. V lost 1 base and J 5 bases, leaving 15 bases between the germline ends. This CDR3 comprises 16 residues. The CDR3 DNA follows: TGTGCCAGCAGCCAAGCTTCGGGACAACCCGATCAGCCCCAGCATTTT. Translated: CASSQASGQPDQPQHF.

The CDR3 loop reads CASSFRGPGTEAFF. In DNA, the CDR3 is TGTGCCAGCAGCTTTAGGGGGCCGGGCACTGAAGCTTTCTTT. The rearrangement joins TRBV7-3 to TRBJ1-1, with 7 positions matching TRBD1. Germline-derived CDR1 and CDR2 are SGHTA and FQGTGA. V lost 3 bases to trimming and J lost 4 bases; unmatched junction nucleotides: 5. The CDR3 has 14 residues.

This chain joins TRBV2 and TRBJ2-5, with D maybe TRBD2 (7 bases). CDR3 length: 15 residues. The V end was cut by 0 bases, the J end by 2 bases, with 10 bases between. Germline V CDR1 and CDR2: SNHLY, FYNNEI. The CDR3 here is CASSEAGGGQETQYF. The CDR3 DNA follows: TGTGCCAGCAGTGAAGCGGGAGGGGGGCAAGAGACCCAGTACTTC.

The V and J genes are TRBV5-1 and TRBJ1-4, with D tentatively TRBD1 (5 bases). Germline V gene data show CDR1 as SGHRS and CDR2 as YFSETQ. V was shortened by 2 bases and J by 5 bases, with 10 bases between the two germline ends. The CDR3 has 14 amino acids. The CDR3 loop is CASSFGGGNEKLFF. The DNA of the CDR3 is TGCGCCAGCAGCTTCGGGGGAGGGAATGAAAAACTGTTTTTT.

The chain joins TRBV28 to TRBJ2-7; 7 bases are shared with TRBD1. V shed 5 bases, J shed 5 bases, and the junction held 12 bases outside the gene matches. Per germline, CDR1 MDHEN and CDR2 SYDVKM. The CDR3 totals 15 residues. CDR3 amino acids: CASSRTGVARDEQYF. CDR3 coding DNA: TGTGCCAGCAGTAGAACAGGGGTCGCAAGGGACGAGCAGTACTTC.

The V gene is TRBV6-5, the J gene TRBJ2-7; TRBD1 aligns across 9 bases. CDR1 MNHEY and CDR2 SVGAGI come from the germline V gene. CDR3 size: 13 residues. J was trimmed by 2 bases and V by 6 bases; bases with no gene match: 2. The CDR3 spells CASRGTGTYEQYF. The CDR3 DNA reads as TGTGCCAGCAGAGGGACAGGGACCTACGAGCAGTACTTC.

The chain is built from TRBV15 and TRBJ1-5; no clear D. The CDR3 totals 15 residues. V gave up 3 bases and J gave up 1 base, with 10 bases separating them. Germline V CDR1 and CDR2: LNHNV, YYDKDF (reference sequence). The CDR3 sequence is CATSSGRASNQPQHF. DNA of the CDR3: TGTGCCACCAGCAGTGGCAGAGCGAGCAATCAGCCCCAGCATTTT.

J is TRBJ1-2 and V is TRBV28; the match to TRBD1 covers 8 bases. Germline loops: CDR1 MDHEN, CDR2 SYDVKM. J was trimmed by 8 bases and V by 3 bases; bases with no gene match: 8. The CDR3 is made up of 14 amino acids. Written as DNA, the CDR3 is TGTGCCAGCAGTTTTCGGACAGGGCGTCAAGGCTACACCTTC. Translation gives CASSFRTGRQGYTF.

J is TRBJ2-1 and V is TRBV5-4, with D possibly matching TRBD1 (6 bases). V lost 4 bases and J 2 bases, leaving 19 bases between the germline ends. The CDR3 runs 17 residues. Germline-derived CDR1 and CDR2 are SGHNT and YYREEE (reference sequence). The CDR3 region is CASSTGKGRGTYNEQFF. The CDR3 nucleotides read TGTGCCAGCAGCACGGGGAAGGGCAGGGGAACCTACAATGAGCAGTTCTTC.

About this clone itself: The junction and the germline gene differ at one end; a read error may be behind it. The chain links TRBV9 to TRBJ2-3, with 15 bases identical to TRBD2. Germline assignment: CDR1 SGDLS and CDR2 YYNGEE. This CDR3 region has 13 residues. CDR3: CASTPGTSGGIFF. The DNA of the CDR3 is TGTGCCAGCACACCGGGGACTAGCGGGGGGATTTTTTTT.

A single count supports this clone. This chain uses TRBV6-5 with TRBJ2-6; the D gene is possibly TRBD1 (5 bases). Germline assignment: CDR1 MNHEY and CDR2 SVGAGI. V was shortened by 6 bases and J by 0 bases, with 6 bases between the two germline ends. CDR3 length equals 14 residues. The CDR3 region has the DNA TGTGCCAGCAGACAGGCCTCTGGGGCCAACGTCCTGACTTTC. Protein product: CASRQASGANVLTF.

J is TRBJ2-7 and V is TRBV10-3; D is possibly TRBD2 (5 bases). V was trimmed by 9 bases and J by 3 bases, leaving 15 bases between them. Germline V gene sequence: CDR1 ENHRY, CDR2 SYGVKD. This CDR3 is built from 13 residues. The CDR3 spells CAIRTSEGYEQYF. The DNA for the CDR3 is TGTGCCATTAGGACCTCTGAGGGCTACGAGCAGTACTTC.

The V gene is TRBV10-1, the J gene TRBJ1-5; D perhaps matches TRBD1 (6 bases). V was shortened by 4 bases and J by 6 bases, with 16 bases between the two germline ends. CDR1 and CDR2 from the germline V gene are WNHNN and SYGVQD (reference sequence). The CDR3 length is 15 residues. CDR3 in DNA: TGCGCCAGCAGTGCAGGGGACAACAAGCGTCAGCCCCAGCATTTT. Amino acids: CASSAGDNKRQPQHF.

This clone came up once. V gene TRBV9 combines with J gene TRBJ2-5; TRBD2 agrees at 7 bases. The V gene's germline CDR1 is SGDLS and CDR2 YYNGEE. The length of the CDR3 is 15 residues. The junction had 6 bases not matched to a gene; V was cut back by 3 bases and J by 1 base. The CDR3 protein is CASSALSGGQETQYF. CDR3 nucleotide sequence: TGTGCCAGCAGCGCCCTATCGGGAGGCCAAGAGACCCAGTACTTC. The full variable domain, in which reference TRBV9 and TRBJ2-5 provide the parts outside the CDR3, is DSGVTQTPKHLITATGQRVTLRCSPRSGDLSVYWYQQSLDQGLQFLIQYYNGEERAKGNILERFSAQQFPDLHSELNLSSLELGDSALYFCASSALSGGQETQYFGPGTRLLVL.

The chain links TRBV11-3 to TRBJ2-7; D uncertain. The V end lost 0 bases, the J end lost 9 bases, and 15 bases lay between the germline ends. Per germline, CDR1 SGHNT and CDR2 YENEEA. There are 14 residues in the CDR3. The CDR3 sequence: CASSLDRINSLQYF. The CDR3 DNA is TGTGCCAGCAGCTTAGATCGAATCAACAGTTTGCAGTACTTC.